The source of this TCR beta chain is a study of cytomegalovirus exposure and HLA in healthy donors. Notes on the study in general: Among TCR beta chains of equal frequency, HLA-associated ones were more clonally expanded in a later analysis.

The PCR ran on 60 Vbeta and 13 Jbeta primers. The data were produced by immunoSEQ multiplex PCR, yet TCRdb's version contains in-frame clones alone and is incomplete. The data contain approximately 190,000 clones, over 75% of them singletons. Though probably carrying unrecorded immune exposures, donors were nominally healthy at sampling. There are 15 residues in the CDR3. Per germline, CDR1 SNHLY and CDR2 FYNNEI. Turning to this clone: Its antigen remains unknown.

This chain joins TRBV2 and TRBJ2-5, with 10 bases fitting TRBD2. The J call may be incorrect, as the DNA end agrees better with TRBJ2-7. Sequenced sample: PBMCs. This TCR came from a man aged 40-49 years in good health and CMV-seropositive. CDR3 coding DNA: TGTGCCAGCAAATTTACTAGCGGGGAAATCTACGAGCAGTACTTC. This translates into CASKFTSGEIYEQYF.